This TCR beta chain is drawn from a study of blood T cell repertoires in COVID-19 (dated by TCRdb to about 2020). With respect to the entire study: Samples from collaborators originated in the United States, Italy and Spain and spanned both the acute and convalescent phases of COVID-19. Where available, HLA class I and class II types were taken from metadata supplied by the sample provider and were not determined by assay-based typing. Sample metadata almost always included a de-identified subject ID, COVID-19 status, age in years and sex. Samples came from the ongoing ImmuneRACE study (first 160 participants) plus 1,254 subjects from 6 global collaborators. The repertoires were released in a freely available public database intended as a resource for research on the immune response to SARS-CoV-2. The dataset comprised deeply sampled blood TCRbeta repertoires from subjects exposed to, actively infected with, or recovered from COVID-19. The material from the prospective study consisted of cDNA or gDNA derived from T cells, B-cell-depleted T cells, or PBMCs.

One collaborating source in Seattle enrolled patients during active infection and followed them longitudinally through the course of disease. Whole blood was collected in K2EDTA tubes by collaborating institutions according to the institutions' own protocols. Collaborator samples were shipped for TCRbeta analysis as frozen whole blood, isolated PBMCs, or DNA extracted from either sample type. This clone came up a few times. Its antigen remains unidentified. Base qualities are not provided; no much larger clone lies one nucleotide away. The immunoSEQ Assay, a bias-controlled multiplex PCR, was used to amplify TCRbeta CDR3 regions from genomic DNA. From the authors' description of their analysis: Within the assay, amplification of reference gene primers was used to estimate how many nucleated cells each sample contained. To quantify the absolute abundance of each unique TCRbeta CDR3 rearrangement, sequence reads were collapsed and filtered. For each sample, productive Simpson clonality was calculated as the square root of Simpson's diversity index over productive rearrangements. Sourced from immuneACCESS, this table was stored by TCRdb with only in-frame sequences that have V and J called. A share of the clones is absent; for the studies checked, an unresolved V gene accounts for under half, and the remainder has no known explanation. V, J and clone size are those of that table, while D and trimming were read from the DNA. The sample data list 150,000 to 200,000 clones, and approximately 90% of these were observed just once. The top ten clones comprise 10% of the sample.

What the authors observed across the whole study: The quantity of clinical and demographic metadata differed by source and by participant and was supplied without curation.

The material sequenced was peripheral blood. The receptor comes from a woman in her sixties or seventies with COVID-19, enrolled during active disease.

The DNA reads TGCGCCAGCAGCTTGGGACAGGGTTACTACGAGCAGTACTTC. It encodes CASSLGQGYYEQYF. The sequence joins TRBV5-1 to TRBJ2-7, with 7 bases matching TRBD1. V ends up 0 bases short and J 3 bases short, with an unmatched junction base count of 3. The CDR3 holds 14 amino acids from the cysteine to the phenylalanine. The sequence is cut down to CDR3 DNA, 42 bases in frame from base 1. CDR1 SGHRS and CDR2 YFSETQ were looked up in the germline V gene.